This T cell receptor (beta chain) appears in the sequencing data of a study of CD8+ T cells in alopecia areata (dated by TCRdb to the late 2010s). Turning to the overall study: Treated patients were enrolled in an open-label pilot trial of oral tofacitinib, 5 to 10 mg twice daily, for moderate-to-severe alopecia areata. Patients stayed on tofacitinib for 6 to 18 months and then had 6 months of follow-up off drug so that delayed response and recurrence could be assessed. For the treated patients, the SALT score, which quantifies what percentage of scalp surface area is affected, served as the measure of disease severity. High-throughput TCRbeta sequencing was used to examine T cell clonal expansion in alopecia areata in both the C3H/HeJ mouse model and human patients. On the human side, TCRbeta sequencing was run on scalp tissue and on sorted CD4+ and CD8+ peripheral blood T cells from healthy controls and from alopecia areata patients with either patchy or totalis/universalis disease. Tofacitinib-treated patients had biopsies at baseline and at 4 and 24 weeks of treatment, with a later scalp biopsy in several patients. Clonality in the scalp was compared among normal scalp (n=4), patchy alopecia areata scalp (n=8), and alopecia totalis/universalis scalp (n=8). RNA was obtained with the PAXgene miRNA kit for fixed scalp, the miRNeasy kit for PBMCs, and the RNeasy kit for mouse skin. TCRbeta CDR3 regions were amplified by immunoSEQ multiplex PCR using 35 Vbeta forward and 13 Jbeta reverse primers.

Overall study outcomes, separate from this receptor: The treated cohort was small, with a single nonresponder, so links between baseline CD8+ expansion and response need larger studies. During tofacitinib treatment, many expanded lesional clones remained in scalp and blood, and this persistence may partly explain relapse after treatment is stopped. Scalp clonality and the number of expanded CD8+ clones among the top 100 scalp clones were significantly decreased by tofacitinib. Shared TCR sequences between patients were less evident than in mice, which may be partly attributable to HLA diversity in the patient population. Resident alphabeta T cells in normal human skin are also sequenced, complicating scalp TCR repertoire analysis, unlike mouse skin dominated by gammadelta T cells. Higher clonality and more expanded CD8+ clones were observed in lesional scalp than in normal scalp, particularly in alopecia totalis/universalis, a finding suggestive of antigenic drive.

Measured from the cysteine to the phenylalanine, the CDR3 is 17 residues long. Of the read, only the CDR3 DNA is kept; its 51 bases are in frame from base 1. The junction carries 10 bases between V and J, which are trimmed by 0 bases and 0 bases respectively. CDR1 SGDLS and CDR2 YYNGEE were looked up in the germline V gene. The treatment or condition label here, explained by the study, means: oral pan-JAK inhibitor, 5-10 mg twice daily. Peripheral blood and lesional scalp punch biopsies were obtained from patients with alopecia areata. PBMCs were isolated by density centrifugation and stained for CD3, CD4 and CD8, after which CD4+ and CD8+ T cells were sorted on a FACSAria. About this clone itself: Its specific antigen is unknown. No quality values exist for individual bases; no much larger clone is one base distant.

The library was built by means of the immunoSEQ multiplex PCR assay. To provide template for TCR sequencing, every sample had RNA extracted and reverse transcribed into cDNA. SuperScript III was used to make first-strand cDNA, primed with a 2:1 mix of oligo-dT and random hexamers. Amplification bias was assessed with a synthetic immune receptor repertoire, and residual bias was removed computationally. The authors processed their data as follows. Raw reads were preprocessed to remove errors, and CDR3 was defined according to IMGT conventions as the region from the conserved cysteine to phenylalanine. Clonality was computed as 1 minus the Shannon entropy, with the entropy normalized by log2 of the number of productive unique TCRs. Whether each scalp clone was CD4 or CD8 was inferred by checking scalp TCRbeta sequences against the CD4 and CD8 repertoires from sorted blood. Not all clones reach the TCRdb copy of this immuneACCESS table, which keeps in-frame sequences only. Checked studies attribute under half of the gap to unresolved V genes and leave the rest unexplained. D and trimming were read from the DNA, whereas the V and J calls and clone size are those reported in that table. Within this sample are some 190,000 clones, with approximately 67% of them counted one time only. The top ten hold approximately 1.4% of the sample.

The chain is encoded by TRBV9 joined to TRBJ2-6; no D gene call is confident. The sequences come from CD4+ T cells sorted from blood, collected between weeks 49 and 50, from a patient treated with tofacitinib. The sequence came from a human donor with alopecia areata. The sequenced DNA is TGTGCCAGCAGCGTAGTTGGCCGATCCTCTGGGGCCAACGTCCTGACTTTC. Its protein product is CASSVVGRSSGANVLTF.